The rows below give T cell receptor beta chains drawn from one sample of a study of T cell responses to AZD1222 COVID-19 vaccine. Using immunoSEQ multiplex PCR, the repertoire was profiled, and TCRdb retains in-frame clones only, with some absent. The sample comprises about 150,000 clones, about 91% of which are singletons, and under 4% rests with the top ten. Here the sequenced sample was peripheral blood, taken 28 days after the second AZD1222 dose. These receptors all stem from an adult who received the AZD1222 COVID-19 vaccine. The CDR3 runs from the conserved cysteine through the conserved F or W. A D gene is named only where the DNA matches it firmly. Size tells how often a clone was seen (once, few, many) or the class of an expanded clone, and some rows leave it out.

>NA|TRBJ1-5|TRBV18|NA
TGTGCCAGCTCACCACGGGGGGCGCCCCCCCATCAGCCCCAGCATTTT
CASSPRGAPPHQPQHF
>once|TRBJ1-2|TRBV4-3|NA
TGCGCCAGCAGCCAAGTGGGACAATATAACTATGGCTACACCTTC
CASSQVGQYNYGYTF
>NA|TRBJ2-1|TRBV27|TRBD2
TGTGCCAGCAGCGAGGGAAGCGGGAGGGCCGGTAATGAGCAGTTCTTC
CASSEGSGRAGNEQFF
>NA|TRBJ1-1|TRBV5-1|TRBD1
TGCGCCAGCAGCTATACAGGGGGCATTGAAGCTTTCTTT
CASSYTGGIEAFF
>NA|TRBJ2-7|TRBV2|TRBD1
TGTGCCAGCAGTACTACGGACAGGGTTCTGTATGAGCAGTACTTC
CASSTTDRVLYEQYF
>NA|TRBJ1-3|TRBV19|NA
TGTGCCAGTAGTATGGTCCGGGGACCCTCCGGGGTTAGCACCATATATTTT
CASSMVRGPSGVSTIYF
>NA|TRBJ2-3|TRBV9|NA
TGTGCCAGCAGCACCTCCCCACTTGCGGAGGGGGTCGCAGATACGCAGTATTTT
CASSTSPLAEGVADTQYF
>NA|TRBJ1-4|TRBV19|NA
TGTGCCAGTAGTACCCTCCCTCTAGGTGAAAAACTGTTTTTT
CASSTLPLGEKLFF
>NA|TRBJ2-1|TRBV5-4|TRBD2
TGTGCCAGCAGCTTCGGACTAGCGGGGGGGAGCGGGTTCAATGAGCAGTTCTTC
CASSFGLAGGSGFNEQFF
>NA|TRBJ2-5|TRBV19|TRBD2
TGTGCCAGTAGTCCGCGACTAGCGTCACGGGAGACCCAGTACTTC
CASSPRLASRETQYF
>NA|TRBJ2-3|TRBV5-1|TRBD1
TGCGCCAGCAGCTCGCTCGGGACAGGTACCCGCACAGATACGCAGTATTTT
CASSSLGTGTRTDTQYF
>once|TRBJ2-1|TRBV6-1|NA
TGTGCCAGCAGTGAAGCGTTAAGGCGGGACGAGCAGTTCTTC
CASSEALRRDEQFF
>NA|TRBJ1-4|TRBV7-8|NA
TGTGCCAGCAGCTTGGGTCGCCGTCGTAATGAAAAACTGTTTTTT
CASSLGRRRNEKLFF
>NA|TRBJ2-2|TRBV30|NA
TGTGCCTGGAGTGTAATATCGAGGGCCACCGGGGAGCTGTTTTTT
CAWSVISRATGELFF
>NA|TRBJ2-7|TRBV2|TRBD2
TGTGCCAGCAGCCAAGACCTTAGCGGGAGGGCCTCGGGCTACGAGCAGTACTTC
CASSQDLSGRASGYEQYF
>NA|TRBJ2-7|TRBV7-2|TRBD2
TGTGCCAGCAGCTTGCGGACTAGCGGGGTCTACGAGCAGTACTTC
CASSLRTSGVYEQYF
>NA|TRBJ1-1|TRBV19|NA
TGTGCCAGTAGTATCCCAGTGTGGGGGGCCGACACTGAAGCTTTCTTT
CASSIPVWGADTEAFF